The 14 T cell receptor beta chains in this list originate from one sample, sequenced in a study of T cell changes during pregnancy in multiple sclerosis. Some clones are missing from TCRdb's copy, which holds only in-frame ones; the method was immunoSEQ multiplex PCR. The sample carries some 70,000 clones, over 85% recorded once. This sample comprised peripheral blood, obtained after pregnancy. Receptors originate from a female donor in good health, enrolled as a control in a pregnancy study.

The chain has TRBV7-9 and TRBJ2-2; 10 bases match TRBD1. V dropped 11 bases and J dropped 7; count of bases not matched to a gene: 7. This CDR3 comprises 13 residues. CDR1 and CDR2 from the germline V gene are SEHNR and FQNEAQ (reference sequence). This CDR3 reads CAVRDRGGGELFF. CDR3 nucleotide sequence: TGTGCCGTCCGGGACAGGGGCGGCGGGGAGCTGTTTTTT.

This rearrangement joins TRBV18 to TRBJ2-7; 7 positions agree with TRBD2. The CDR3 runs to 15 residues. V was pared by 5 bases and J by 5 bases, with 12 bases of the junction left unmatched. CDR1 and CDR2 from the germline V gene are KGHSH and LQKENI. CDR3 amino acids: CASSRGSRGSDEQYF. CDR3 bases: TGTGCCAGCTCAAGAGGATCTCGCGGGAGTGACGAGCAGTACTTC. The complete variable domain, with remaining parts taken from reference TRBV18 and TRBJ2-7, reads NAGVMQNPRHLVRRRGQEARLRCSPMKGHSHVYWYRQLPEEGLKFMVYLQKENIIDESGMPKERFSAEFPKEGPSILRIQQVVRGDSAAYFCASSRGSRGSDEQYFGPGTRLTVT.

The CDR3 spells CASSLGVGAGTQYF. The CDR3 DNA follows: TGTGCCAGCAGCTTAGGGGTGGGGGCGGGTACGCAGTATTTT. The chain is built from TRBV7-2 and TRBJ2-3; possibly TRBD1 for D (6 bases). Germline CDR1 is SGHTA and CDR2 is FQGNSA. CDR3 length equals 14 residues. Trimming took 1 base from V and 8 from J, leaving 13 bases between them.

This CDR3 is CASSLSRDRGTDTQYF. The CDR3, as DNA: TGTGCCAGCAGCTTATCCCGGGACAGGGGTACAGATACGCAGTATTTT. The genes are TRBV11-2 and TRBJ2-3; 10 bases are a match to TRBD1. Germline V gene sequence: CDR1 SGHAT, CDR2 FQNNGV. The length of the CDR3 is 16 residues. Trimming at V came to 2 bases and at J to 3 bases, leaving 5 bases not matched to a gene.

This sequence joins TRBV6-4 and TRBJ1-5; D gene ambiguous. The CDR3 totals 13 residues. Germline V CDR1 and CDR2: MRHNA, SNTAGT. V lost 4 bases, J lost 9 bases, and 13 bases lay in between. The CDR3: CASSARLEGPQHF. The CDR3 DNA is TGTGCCAGCAGTGCCCGCCTGGAGGGGCCCCAGCATTTT.

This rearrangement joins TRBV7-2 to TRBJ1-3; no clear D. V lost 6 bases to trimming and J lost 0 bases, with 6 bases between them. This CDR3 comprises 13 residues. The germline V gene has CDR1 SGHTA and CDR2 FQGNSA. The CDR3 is CASSVISGNTIYF. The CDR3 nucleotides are TGTGCCAGCAGTGTAATCTCTGGAAACACCATATATTTT.

CDR3 in amino acids: CASTPDLSNEQFF. DNA of the CDR3: TGCGCCAGCACCCCGGACTTGTCCAATGAGCAGTTCTTC. The V and J genes are TRBV5-1 and TRBJ2-1; tentatively, D is TRBD2 (5 bases). The CDR3 spans 13 residues. Germline V lookup: CDR1 SGHRS, CDR2 YFSETQ. Trimming pared 6 bases from V and 6 bases from J, leaving 13 bases between.

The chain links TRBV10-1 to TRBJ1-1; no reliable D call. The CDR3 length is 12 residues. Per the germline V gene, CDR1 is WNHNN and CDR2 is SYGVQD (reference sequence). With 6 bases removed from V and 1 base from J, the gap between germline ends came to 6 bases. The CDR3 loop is CASRDWNTEAFF. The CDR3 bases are TGCGCCAGCAGAGACTGGAACACTGAAGCTTTCTTT.

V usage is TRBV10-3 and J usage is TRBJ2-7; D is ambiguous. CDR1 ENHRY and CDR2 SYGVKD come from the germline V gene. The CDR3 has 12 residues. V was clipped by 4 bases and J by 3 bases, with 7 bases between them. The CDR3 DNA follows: TGTGCCATCAGTGGACAATTCTACGAGCAGTACTTC. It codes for CAISGQFYEQYF.

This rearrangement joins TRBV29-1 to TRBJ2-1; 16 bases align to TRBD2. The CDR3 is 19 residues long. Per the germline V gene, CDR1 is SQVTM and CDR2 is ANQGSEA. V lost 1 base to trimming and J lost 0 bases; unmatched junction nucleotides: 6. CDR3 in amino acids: CSVEVGLAGGGSSYNEQFF. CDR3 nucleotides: TGCAGCGTTGAAGTGGGACTAGCGGGGGGGGGTAGCTCCTACAATGAGCAGTTCTTC.

The CDR3 coding sequence is TGTGCCAGCAGCCCCCCGGACAGGGTTTTTGGCTACACCTTC. It codes for CASSPPDRVFGYTF. The rearrangement links TRBV7-2 to TRBJ1-2; TRBD1 matches 8 bases. The CDR3 sequence is 14 residues long. Germline V gene lookup returns CDR1 SGHTA and CDR2 FQGNSA. J gave up 7 bases and V 5 bases, and 9 bases lay outside the gene matches.

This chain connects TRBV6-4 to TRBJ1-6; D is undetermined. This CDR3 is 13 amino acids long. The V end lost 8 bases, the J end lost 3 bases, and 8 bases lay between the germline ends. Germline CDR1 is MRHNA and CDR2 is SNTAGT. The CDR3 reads CASRQYYNSPLHF. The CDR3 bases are TGTGCCAGCCGACAATACTATAATTCACCCCTCCACTTT.

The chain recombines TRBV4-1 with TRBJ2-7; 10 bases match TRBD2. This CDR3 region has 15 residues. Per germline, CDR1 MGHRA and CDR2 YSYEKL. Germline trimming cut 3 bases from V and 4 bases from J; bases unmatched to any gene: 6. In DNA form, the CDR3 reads TGCGCCAGCAGCCACAACTCAGCGGGAGGGTACGAGCAGTACTTC. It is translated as CASSHNSAGGYEQYF.

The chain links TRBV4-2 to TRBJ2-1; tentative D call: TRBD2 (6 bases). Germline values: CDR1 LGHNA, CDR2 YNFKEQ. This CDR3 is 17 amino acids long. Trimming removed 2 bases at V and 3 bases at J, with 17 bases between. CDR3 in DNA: TGTGCCAGCAGCCAAAAGAACGGGTCTAGCGACTACAATGAGCAGTTCTTC. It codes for CASSQKNGSSDYNEQFF.